This T cell receptor beta chain derives from a study of blood T cell repertoires in COVID-19. Overall study: From the United States, Italy and Spain came samples of acute and convalescent COVID-19.

Repertoires were generated with immunoSEQ multiplex PCR, while TCRdb's copy carries only in-frame clones and drops some. Among 220,000 or so clones listed, approximately 85% were seen once. CDR1 is LGHDT, CDR2 YNNKEL, per germline (reference sequence). The CDR3 is 13 amino acids. The ends were cut back, 8 bases at V and 2 bases at J, with 12 bases in the middle. A Seattle source enrolled patients during active infection and followed them longitudinally. This chain links TRBV3-1 (or the pseudogene TRBV3-2) with TRBJ1-2; a possible D gene is TRBD1 (6 bases). The sequence was obtained from a woman aged 80 or over with COVID-19, enrolled during active disease. Sequenced input: peripheral blood. The DNA for the CDR3 is TGTGCCAGCGGGACACTAACCAACTATGGCTACACCTTC. Translating gives CASGTLTNYGYTF.